This T cell receptor beta chain was identified during a study of T cells in Graves' hyperthyroidism and ophthalmopathy. In the study overall: Pretreatment peripheral blood was obtained at initial diagnosis.

This clonotype was counted many times. V gave up 5 bases and J gave up 1 base, with 11 bases separating them. Germline V lookup: CDR1 MNHNS, CDR2 SASEGT. This CDR3 has 14 amino acids. Researchers amplified the TCR beta CDR3 regions from RNA transcripts. Carried out on the TCR CDR3, a first-round RT-PCR used the HTBI primer set. MiXCR, run by TCRdb on the multiplex PCR reads, gives a single entry per CDR3 protein. The table has around 450,000 distinct CDR3 sequences, 15% to 18% seen once. Sequences were obtained from blood. The receptor was derived from a woman aged 18-29 years with Graves' hyperthyroidism. The chain is built from TRBV6-1 and TRBJ2-5, with unresolved D. CDR3 DNA sequence: TGTGCCAGCAGTCCCGAGAAGTCCCAAGAGACCCAGTACTTC. This encodes CASSPEKSQETQYF.